This T cell receptor (beta chain) was identified in a study of beta chain features in type 1 diabetes. This CDR3 spans 14 amino acids. Germline CDR1 SEHNR, CDR2 FQNEAQ (reference sequence). The V end was cut by 5 bases, the J end by 1 base, with 12 bases between. Sequenced material consisted of expressed TCRB transcripts (all of the isolated RNA was reverse transcribed). TCRdb's copy holds only in-frame clones and misses some; the assay was immunoSEQ multiplex PCR. The sample includes under 800,000 clones, roughly a sixth seen only once; the top ten take more than 0.08%. This clone was detected only a few times.

This clonotype was obtained from a man aged 18 to 35 in good health. The sequencing input was naive CD4+ T cells from blood. The rearrangement joins TRBV7-9 to TRBJ2-7; D might be TRBD1 (6 bases). Here the CDR3 reads CASSNTDRSYEQYF. The CDR3 bases are TGTGCCAGCAGCAACACAGACAGGTCCTACGAGCAGTACTTC.